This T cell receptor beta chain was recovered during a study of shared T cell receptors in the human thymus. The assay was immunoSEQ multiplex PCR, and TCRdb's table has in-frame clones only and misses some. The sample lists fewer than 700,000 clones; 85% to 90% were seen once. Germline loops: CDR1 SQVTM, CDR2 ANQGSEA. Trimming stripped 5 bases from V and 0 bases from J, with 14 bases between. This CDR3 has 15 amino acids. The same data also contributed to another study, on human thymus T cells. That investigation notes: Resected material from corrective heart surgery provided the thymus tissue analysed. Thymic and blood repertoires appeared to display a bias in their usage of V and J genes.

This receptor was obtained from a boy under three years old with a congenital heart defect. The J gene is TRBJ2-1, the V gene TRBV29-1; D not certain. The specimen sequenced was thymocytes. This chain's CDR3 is CSVTEALSSYNEQFF. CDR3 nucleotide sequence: TGCAGCGTTACCGAAGCGCTGAGCTCCTACAATGAGCAGTTCTTC.